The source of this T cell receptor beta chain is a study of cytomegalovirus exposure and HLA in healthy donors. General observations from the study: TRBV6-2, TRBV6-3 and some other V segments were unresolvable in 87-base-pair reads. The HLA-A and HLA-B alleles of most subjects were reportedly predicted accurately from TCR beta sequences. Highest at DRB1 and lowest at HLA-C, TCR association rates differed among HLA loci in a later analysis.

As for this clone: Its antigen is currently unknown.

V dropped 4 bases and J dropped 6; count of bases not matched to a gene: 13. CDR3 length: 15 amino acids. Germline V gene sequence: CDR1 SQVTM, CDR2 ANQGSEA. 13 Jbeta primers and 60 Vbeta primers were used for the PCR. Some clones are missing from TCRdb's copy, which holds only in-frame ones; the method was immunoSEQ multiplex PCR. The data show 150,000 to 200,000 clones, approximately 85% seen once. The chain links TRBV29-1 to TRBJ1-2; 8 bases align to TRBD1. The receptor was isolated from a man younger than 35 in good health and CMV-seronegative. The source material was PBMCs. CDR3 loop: CSVAHLLTGENGYTF. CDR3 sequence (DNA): TGCAGCGTTGCCCACCTACTGACAGGGGAAAATGGCTACACCTTC.